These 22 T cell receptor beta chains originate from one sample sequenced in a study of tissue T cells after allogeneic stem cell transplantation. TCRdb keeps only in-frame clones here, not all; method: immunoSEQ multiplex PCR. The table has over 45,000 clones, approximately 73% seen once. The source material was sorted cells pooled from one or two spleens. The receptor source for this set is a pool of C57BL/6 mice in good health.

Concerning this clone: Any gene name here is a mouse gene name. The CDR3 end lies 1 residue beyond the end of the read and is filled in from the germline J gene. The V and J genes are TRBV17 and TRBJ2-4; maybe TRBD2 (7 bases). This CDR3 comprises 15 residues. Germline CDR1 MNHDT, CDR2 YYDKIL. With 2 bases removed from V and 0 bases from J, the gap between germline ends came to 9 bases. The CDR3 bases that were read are TGTGCTAGCAGTAGACTGGGGGCTAGTCAAAACACCTTGTAC. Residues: CASSRLGASQNTLY. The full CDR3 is CASSRLGASQNTLYF.

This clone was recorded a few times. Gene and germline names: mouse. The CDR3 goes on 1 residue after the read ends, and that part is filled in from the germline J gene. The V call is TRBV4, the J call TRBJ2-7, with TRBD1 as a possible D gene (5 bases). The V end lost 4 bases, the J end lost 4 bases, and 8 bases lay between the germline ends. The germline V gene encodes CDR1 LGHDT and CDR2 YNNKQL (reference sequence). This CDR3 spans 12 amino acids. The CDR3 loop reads CASSLRGYEQYF. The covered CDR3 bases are TGTGCCAGCAGCTTAAGGGGTTATGAACAGTAC.

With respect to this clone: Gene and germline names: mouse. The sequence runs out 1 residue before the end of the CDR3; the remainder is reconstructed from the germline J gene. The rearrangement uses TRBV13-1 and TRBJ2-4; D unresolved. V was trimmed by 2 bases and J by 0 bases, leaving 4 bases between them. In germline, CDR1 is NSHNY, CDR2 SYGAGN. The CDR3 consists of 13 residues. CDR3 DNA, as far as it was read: TGTGCCAGCAGTGAAGAGAGTCAAAACACCTTGTAC. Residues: CASSEESQNTLY. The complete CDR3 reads CASSEESQNTLYF.

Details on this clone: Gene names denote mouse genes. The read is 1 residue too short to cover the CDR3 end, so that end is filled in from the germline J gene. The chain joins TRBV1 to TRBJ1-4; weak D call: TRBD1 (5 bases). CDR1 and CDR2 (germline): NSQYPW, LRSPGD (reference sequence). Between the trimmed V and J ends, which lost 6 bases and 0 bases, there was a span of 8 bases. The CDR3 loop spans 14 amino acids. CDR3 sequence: CTCSRAISNERLFF. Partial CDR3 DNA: TGCACCTGCAGCAGGGCTATTTCCAACGAAAGATTATTT.

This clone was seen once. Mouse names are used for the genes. This chain's CDR3 is CAWSLEGDRWAEQFF. The part of the CDR3 DNA that was read is TGTGCCTGGAGTCTAGAAGGGGACAGGTGGGCTGAGCAGTTC. The chain employs TRBV31 and TRBJ2-1; 8 bases match TRBD1. The DNA ends 1 residue before the CDR3 does, and the rest of the CDR3 is filled in from the germline J gene. After removal of 0 bases from V and 7 bases from J, the junction contained 8 bases not matched to a gene. CDR3 length: 15 residues. Per the germline V gene, CDR1 is GKSSPN and CDR2 is SITVG.

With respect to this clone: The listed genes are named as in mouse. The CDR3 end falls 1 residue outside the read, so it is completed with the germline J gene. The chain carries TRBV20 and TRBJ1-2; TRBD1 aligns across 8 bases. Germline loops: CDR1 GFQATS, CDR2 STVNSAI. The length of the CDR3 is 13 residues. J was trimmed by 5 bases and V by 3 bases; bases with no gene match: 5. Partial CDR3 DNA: TGTGGTGCTAGCGGACAGGGTGGATCCGACTACACC. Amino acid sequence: CGASGQGGSDYT. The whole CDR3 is CGASGQGGSDYTF.

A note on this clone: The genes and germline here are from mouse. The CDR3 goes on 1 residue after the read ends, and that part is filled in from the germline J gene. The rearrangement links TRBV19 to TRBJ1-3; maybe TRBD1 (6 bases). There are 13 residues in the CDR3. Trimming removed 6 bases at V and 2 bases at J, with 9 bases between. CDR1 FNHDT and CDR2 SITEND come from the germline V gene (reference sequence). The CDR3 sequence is CASTSGAGNTLYF. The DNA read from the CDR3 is TGTGCCAGCACCTCAGGGGCTGGAAATACGCTCTAT.

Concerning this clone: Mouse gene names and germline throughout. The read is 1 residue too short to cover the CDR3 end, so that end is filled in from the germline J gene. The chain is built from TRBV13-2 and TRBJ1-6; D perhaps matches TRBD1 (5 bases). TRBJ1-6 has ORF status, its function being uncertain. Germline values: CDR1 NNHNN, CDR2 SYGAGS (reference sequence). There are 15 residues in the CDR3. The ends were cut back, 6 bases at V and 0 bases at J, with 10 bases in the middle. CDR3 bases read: TGTGCCAGCGCCCCGGACAATTCCTATAATTCGCCCCTCTAC. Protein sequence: CASAPDNSYNSPLY. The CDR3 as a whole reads CASAPDNSYNSPLYF.

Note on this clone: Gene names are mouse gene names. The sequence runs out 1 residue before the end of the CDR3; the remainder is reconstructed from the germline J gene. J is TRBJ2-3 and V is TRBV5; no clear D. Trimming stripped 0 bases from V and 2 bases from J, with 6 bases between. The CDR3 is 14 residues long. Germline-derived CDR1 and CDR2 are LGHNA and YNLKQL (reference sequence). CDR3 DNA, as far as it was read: TGTGCCAGCAGCCAAGAATGGGATGCAGAAACGCTGTAT. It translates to CASSQEWDAETLY. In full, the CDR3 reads CASSQEWDAETLYF.

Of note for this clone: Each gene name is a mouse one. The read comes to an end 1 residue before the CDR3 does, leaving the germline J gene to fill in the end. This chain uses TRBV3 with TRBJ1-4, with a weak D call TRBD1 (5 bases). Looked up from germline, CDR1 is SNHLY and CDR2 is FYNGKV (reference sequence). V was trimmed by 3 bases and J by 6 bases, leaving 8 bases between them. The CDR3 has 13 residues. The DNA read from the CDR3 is TGTGCCAGCAGCTTCCTACAGGACGAAAGATTATTT. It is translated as CASSFLQDERLF. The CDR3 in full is CASSFLQDERLFF. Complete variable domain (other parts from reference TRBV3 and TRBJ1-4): GPKVLQIPSHQIIDMGQMVTLNCDPVSNHLYFYWYKQILGQQMEFLVNFYNGKVMEKSKLFKDQFSVERPDGSYFTLKIQPTALEDSAVYFCASSFLQDERLFFGHGTKLSVL.

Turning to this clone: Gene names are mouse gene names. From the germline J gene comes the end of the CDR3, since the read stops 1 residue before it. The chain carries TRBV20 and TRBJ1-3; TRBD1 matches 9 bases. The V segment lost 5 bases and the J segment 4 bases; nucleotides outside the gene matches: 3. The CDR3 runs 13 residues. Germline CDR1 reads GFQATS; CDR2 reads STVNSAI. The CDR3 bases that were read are TGTGGTGCTGGGGGGACAGGGGGAAATACGCTCTAT. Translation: CGAGGTGGNTLY. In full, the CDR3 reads CGAGGTGGNTLYF.

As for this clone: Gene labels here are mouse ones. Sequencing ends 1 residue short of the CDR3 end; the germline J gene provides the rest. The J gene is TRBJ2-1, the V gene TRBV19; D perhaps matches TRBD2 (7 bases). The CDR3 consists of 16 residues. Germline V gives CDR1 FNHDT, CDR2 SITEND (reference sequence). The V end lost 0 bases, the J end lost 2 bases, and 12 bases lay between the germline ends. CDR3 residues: CASSIAIGGDYAEQFF. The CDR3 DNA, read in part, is TGTGCCAGCAGTATAGCTATAGGGGGGGACTATGCTGAGCAGTTC. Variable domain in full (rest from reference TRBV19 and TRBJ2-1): GGIITQTPKFLIGQEGQKLTLKCQQNFNHDTMYWYRQDSGKGLRLIYYSITENDLQKGDLSEGYDASREKKSSFSLTVTSAQKNEMAVFLCASSIAIGGDYAEQFFGPGTRLTVL.

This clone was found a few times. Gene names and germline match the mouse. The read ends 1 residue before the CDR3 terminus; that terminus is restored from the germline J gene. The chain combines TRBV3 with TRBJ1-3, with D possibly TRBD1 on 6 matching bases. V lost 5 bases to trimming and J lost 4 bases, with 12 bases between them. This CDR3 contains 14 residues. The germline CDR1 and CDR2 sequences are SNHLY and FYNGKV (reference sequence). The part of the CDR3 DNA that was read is TGTGCCAGCAGCATAGGGGGGAGGGGAAATACGCTCTAT. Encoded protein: CASSIGGRGNTLY. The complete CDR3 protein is CASSIGGRGNTLYF.

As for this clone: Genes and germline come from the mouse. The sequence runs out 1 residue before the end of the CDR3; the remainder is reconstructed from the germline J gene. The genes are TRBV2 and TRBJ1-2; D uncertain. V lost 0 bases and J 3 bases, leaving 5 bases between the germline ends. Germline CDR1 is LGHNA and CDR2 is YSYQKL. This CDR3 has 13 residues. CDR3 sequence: CASSQDWDSDYTF. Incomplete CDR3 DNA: TGTGCCAGCAGCCAAGATTGGGACTCCGACTACACC.

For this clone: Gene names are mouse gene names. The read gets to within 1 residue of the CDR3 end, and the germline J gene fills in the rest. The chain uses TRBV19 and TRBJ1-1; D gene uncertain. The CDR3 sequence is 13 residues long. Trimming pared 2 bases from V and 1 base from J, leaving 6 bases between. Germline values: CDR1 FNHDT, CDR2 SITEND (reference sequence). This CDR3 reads CASSMRQNTEVFF. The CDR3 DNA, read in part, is TGTGCCAGCAGTATGAGACAAAACACAGAAGTCTTC.

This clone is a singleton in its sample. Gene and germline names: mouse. CDR3: CASSRDNNQDTQYF. The DNA read from the CDR3 is TGTGCTAGCAGTCGGGACAATAACCAAGACACCCAGTAC. This rearrangement joins TRBV29 to TRBJ2-5, with D possibly being TRBD1 (6 bases). The CDR3 goes on 1 residue after the read ends, and that part is filled in from the germline J gene. V was trimmed by 5 bases and J by 0 bases, leaving 9 bases between them. The CDR3 spans 14 residues. Germline-derived CDR1 and CDR2 are MSHET and SYDVDS.

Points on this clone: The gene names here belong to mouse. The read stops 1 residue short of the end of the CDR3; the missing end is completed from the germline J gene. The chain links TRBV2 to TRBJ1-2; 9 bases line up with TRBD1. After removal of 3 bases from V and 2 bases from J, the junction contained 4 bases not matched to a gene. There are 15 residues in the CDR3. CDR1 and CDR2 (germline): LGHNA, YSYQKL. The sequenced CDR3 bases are TGTGCCAGCAGCCATCCCGGGACAGGGAACTCCGACTACACC. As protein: CASSHPGTGNSDYT. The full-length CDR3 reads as CASSHPGTGNSDYTF.

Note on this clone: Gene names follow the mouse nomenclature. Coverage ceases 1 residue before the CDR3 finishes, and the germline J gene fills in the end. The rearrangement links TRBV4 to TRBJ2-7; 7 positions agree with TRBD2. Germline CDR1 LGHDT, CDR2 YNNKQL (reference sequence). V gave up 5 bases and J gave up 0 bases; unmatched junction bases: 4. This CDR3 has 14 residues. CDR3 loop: CASSKLGNSYEQYF. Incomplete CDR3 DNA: TGTGCCAGCAGCAAACTGGGGAACTCCTATGAACAGTAC.

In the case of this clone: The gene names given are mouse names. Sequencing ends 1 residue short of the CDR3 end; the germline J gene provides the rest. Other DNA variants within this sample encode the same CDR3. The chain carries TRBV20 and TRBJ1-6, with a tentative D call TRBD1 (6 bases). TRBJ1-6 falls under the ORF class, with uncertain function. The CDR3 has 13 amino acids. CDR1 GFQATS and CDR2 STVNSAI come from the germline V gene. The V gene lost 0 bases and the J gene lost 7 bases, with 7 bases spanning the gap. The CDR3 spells CGAREGQNSPLYF. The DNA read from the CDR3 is TGTGGTGCTAGGGAGGGACAAAATTCGCCCCTCTAC.

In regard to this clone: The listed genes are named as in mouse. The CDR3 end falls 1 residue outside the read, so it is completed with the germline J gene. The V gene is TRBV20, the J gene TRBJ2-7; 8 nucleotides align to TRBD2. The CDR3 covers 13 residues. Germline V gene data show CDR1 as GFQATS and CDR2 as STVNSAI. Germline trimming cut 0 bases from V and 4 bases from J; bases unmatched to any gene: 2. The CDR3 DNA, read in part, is TGTGGTGCTAGGGACTGGGGGGCTTATGAACAGTAC. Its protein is CGARDWGAYEQY. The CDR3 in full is CGARDWGAYEQYF.

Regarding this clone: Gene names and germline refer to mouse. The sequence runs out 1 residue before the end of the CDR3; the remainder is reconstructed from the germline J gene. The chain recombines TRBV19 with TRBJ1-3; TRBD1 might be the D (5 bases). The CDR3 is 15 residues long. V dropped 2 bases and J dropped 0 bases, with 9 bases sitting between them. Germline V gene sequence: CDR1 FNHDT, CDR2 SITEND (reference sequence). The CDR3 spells CASSIDSRSGNTLYF. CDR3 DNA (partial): TGTGCCAGCAGTATTGACAGCCGTTCTGGAAATACGCTCTAT. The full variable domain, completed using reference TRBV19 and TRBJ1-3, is GGIITQTPKFLIGQEGQKLTLKCQQNFNHDTMYWYRQDSGKGLRLIYYSITENDLQKGDLSEGYDASREKKSSFSLTVTSAQKNEMAVFLCASSIDSRSGNTLYFGEGSRLIVV.

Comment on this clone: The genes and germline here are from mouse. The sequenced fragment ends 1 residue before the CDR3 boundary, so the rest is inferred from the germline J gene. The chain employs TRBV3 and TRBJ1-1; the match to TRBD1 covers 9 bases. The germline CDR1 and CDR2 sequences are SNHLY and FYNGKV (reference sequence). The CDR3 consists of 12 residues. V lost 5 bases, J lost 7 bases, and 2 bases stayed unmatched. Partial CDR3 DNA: TGTGCCAGCAGCATGACAGGGGGAGAAGTCTTC. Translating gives CASSMTGGEVF. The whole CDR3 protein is CASSMTGGEVFF. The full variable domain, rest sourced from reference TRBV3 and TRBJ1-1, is GPKVLQIPSHQIIDMGQMVTLNCDPVSNHLYFYWYKQILGQQMEFLVNFYNGKVMEKSKLFKDQFSVERPDGSYFTLKIQPTALEDSAVYFCASSMTGGEVFFGKGTRLTVV.